The 16 T cell receptor beta chains given below trace back to one sample, sequenced in a study of technical replicates of blood from a handful of donors. Clones were read by immunoSEQ multiplex PCR, and TCRdb kept only the in-frame ones, dropping some. The profile shows around 92,000 clones, more than 90% of them singletons. Sequenced: T cells isolated from PBMCs. These receptors were collected from a human donor in good health.

This clone was seen only a few times. The V call is TRBV27, the J call TRBJ2-7; D unclear. V was shortened by 4 bases and J by 3 bases, with 4 bases between the two germline ends. The CDR3 loop spans 11 amino acids. Per germline, CDR1 MNHEY and CDR2 SMNVEV (reference sequence). CDR3 residues: CASSSSYEQYF. CDR3 DNA: TGTGCCAGCAGTTCTAGCTACGAGCAGTACTTC.

The gene calls are TRBV5-1 and TRBJ2-7; 11 bases are a match to TRBD1. After removal of 4 bases from V and 4 bases from J, the junction contained 7 bases not matched to a gene. Germline V gene data show CDR1 as SGHRS and CDR2 as YFSETQ. The CDR3 has 15 amino acids. Here the CDR3 reads CASSATGQGGYEQYF. CDR3 in DNA: TGCGCCAGCAGCGCGACGGGACAGGGGGGTTACGAGCAGTACTTC. Full variable domain (missing parts from reference TRBV5-1 and TRBJ2-7): KAGVTQTPRYLIKTRGQQVTLSCSPISGHRSVSWYQQTPGQGLQFLFEYFSETQRNKGNFPGRFSGRQFSNSRSEMNVSTLELGDSALYLCASSATGQGGYEQYFGPGTRLTVT.

The V and J genes are TRBV5-1 and TRBJ1-4; 7 bases match TRBD1. The CDR3 loop spans 14 amino acids. Looked up from germline, CDR1 is SGHRS and CDR2 is YFSETQ. Germline trimming cut 2 bases from V and 8 bases from J; bases unmatched to any gene: 6. The CDR3 DNA reads as TGCGCCAGCAGCTTACAGGGGCATGGCGAAAAACTGTTTTTT. Translating gives CASSLQGHGEKLFF.

This clone was seen only a few times. V usage is TRBV2 and J usage is TRBJ1-6; 9 nucleotides align to TRBD1. This CDR3 region has 16 residues. After removal of 6 bases from V and 8 bases from J, the junction contained 11 bases not matched to a gene. The germline V gene has CDR1 SNHLY and CDR2 FYNNEI. This chain's CDR3 is CASSPGIRDRDSPLHF. For the CDR3, the DNA is TGTGCCAGCAGCCCCGGGATCCGGGACAGGGATTCACCCCTCCACTTT. The full variable domain, completed using reference TRBV2 and TRBJ1-6, is EPEVTQTPSHQVTQMGQEVILRCVPISNHLYFYWYRQILGQKVEFLVSFYNNEISEKSEIFDDQFSVERPDGSNFTLKIRSTKLEDSAMYFCASSPGIRDRDSPLHFGNGTRLTVT.

The V gene is TRBV30, the J gene TRBJ1-5; D is ambiguous. The CDR3 totals 13 residues. CDR1 and CDR2 (germline): GTSNPN, SVGIG (reference sequence). The V end lost 3 bases, the J end lost 4 bases, and 10 bases lay between the germline ends. CDR3 sequence: CAWSLATNQPQHF. CDR3 in DNA: TGTGCCTGGAGCTTAGCTACAAATCAGCCCCAGCATTTT. Combining the CDR3 with reference TRBV30 and TRBJ1-5 gives the whole variable domain SQTIHQWPATLVQPVGSPLSLECTVEGTSNPNLYWYRQAAGRGLQLLFYSVGIGQISSEVPQNLSASRPQDRQFILSSKKLLLSDSGFYLCAWSLATNQPQHFGDGTRLSIL.

The V call is TRBV28, the J call TRBJ2-1; D might be TRBD1 (6 bases). The germline V and J ends were trimmed by 8 bases and 0 bases, with 11 bases remaining between them. The V gene's germline CDR1 is MDHEN and CDR2 SYDVKM. CDR3 length equals 14 residues. CDR3 in amino acids: CASSTGSSYNEQFF. The CDR3 DNA is TGTGCCAGCTCTACAGGGAGCTCCTACAATGAGCAGTTCTTC.

The rearrangement uses TRBV4-2 and TRBJ2-1; TRBD2 matches 9 bases. Unmatched junction bases numbered 4, after V lost 6 bases and J lost 1 base. The germline V gene encodes CDR1 LGHNA and CDR2 YNFKEQ. The CDR3 length is 15 residues. The CDR3 here is CASSSGSGSYNEQFF. CDR3 coding DNA: TGTGCCAGCAGTAGCGGGAGTGGGTCCTACAATGAGCAGTTCTTC.

The V gene is TRBV9, the J gene TRBJ2-7; D unclear. This CDR3 is 15 amino acids long. Deletions cut 0 bases from V and 3 bases from J, with 13 bases between. Germline V lookup: CDR1 SGDLS, CDR2 YYNGEE. The CDR3 region has the DNA TGTGCCAGCAGCGTAGCCCCCGGTCCTGGCTACGAGCAGTACTTC. Translation: CASSVAPGPGYEQYF.

The chain has TRBV6-5 and TRBJ1-2; no firm D call. With 5 bases removed from V and 4 bases from J, the gap between germline ends came to 14 bases. Per germline, CDR1 MNHEY and CDR2 SVGAGI. The CDR3 length is 14 residues. The CDR3 DNA reads as TGTGCCAGCAGTCTGCTGCGGGTGGGCTATGGCTACACCTTC. Amino acids: CASSLLRVGYGYTF.

The chain is built from TRBV10-1 and TRBJ2-1; 13 bases line up with TRBD2. Germline lookup yields CDR1 WNHNN and CDR2 SYGVQD (reference sequence). Trimming removed 3 bases from V and 4 bases from J; junction bases left unmatched: 12. This CDR3 spans 19 amino acids. CDR3 in amino acids: CASSDDAGTSGILYNEQFF. In DNA, the CDR3 is TGCGCCAGCAGTGACGACGCCGGGACTAGCGGGATTTTGTACAATGAGCAGTTCTTC.

Comment on this clone: A junction boundary mismatches the germline segment, possibly from a read error. The chain is built from TRBV11-2 and TRBJ2-7, with TRBD2 matching 11 bases. Germline CDR1 is SGHAT and CDR2 is FQNNGV. The CDR3 extends over 14 amino acids. CDR3 in amino acids: CASSFSGIMTSGEF. In nucleotides, the CDR3 is TGTGCCAGCAGCTTTTCCGGGATTATGACTAGCGGGGAATTC.

The chain combines TRBV5-6 with TRBJ1-2; TRBD1 is a possible D gene (5 bases). CDR3 length equals 15 residues. From germline, CDR1 is SGHDT and CDR2 YYEEEE. Trimming shortened V by 0 bases and J by 5 bases, and 14 bases separated the two germline ends. As DNA, the CDR3 is TGTGCCAGCAGCTTGGAGGGGTACCCTTTATATGGCTACACCTTC. Amino acid sequence: CASSLEGYPLYGYTF.

For the CDR3, the DNA is TGTGCCAGCAGCCAAGGAAGAGAGGTACTCGGTCGGTTCTTC. Amino acids: CASSQGREVLGRFF. V and J are TRBV4-2 and TRBJ2-1; D is unclear. The V end was cut by 1 base, the J end by 15 bases, with 19 bases between. Germline loops: CDR1 LGHNA, CDR2 YNFKEQ. The CDR3 covers 14 residues.

The CDR3 region is CASSLGAGIREKLFF. The CDR3 nucleotides are TGCGCCAGCAGCTTGGGTGCCGGGATCAGGGAAAAACTGTTTTTT. The V and J genes are TRBV5-1 and TRBJ1-4; no definite D call. This CDR3 is 15 amino acids long. The germline V gene encodes CDR1 SGHRS and CDR2 YFSETQ. V was cut by 0 bases and J by 8 bases, with 14 bases left in between.

The rearrangement uses TRBV6-4 and TRBJ2-3, with 11 bases aligning to TRBD2. Per the germline V gene, CDR1 is MRHNA and CDR2 is SNTAGT. The CDR3 consists of 13 residues. The junction had 6 bases not matched to a gene; V was cut back by 6 bases and J by 10 bases. The CDR3 DNA sequence: TGTGCCAGCAGCCCTGAGGGACTAGCGGCGCAGTATTTT. Translation: CASSPEGLAAQYF.

By sample share, this clone is medium-sized (0.01 to 0.1%). The V and J genes are TRBV7-9 and TRBJ1-1; D perhaps matches TRBD1 (5 bases). From germline, CDR1 is SEHNR and CDR2 FQNEAQ (reference sequence). The CDR3 contains 14 residues. The V end was cut by 1 base, the J end by 3 bases, with 9 bases between. The CDR3 sequence: CASSLEARDTEAFF. The CDR3 nucleotides are TGTGCCAGCAGCTTAGAAGCCAGGGACACTGAAGCTTTCTTT.